This TCR beta chain was recovered during a study of blood T cell repertoires in COVID-19. Per the authors' pipeline: Cell counts per sample came from amplifying reference gene primers. Repertoires were generated with immunoSEQ multiplex PCR, while TCRdb's copy carries only in-frame clones and drops some. D and trimming come from the DNA, and the V and J calls and clone size come from that table. Of approximately 110,000 clones detected, around 85% appear once; the ten largest clones hold more than 20%. The clonotype originates from a man aged 70 or older with active or convalescent COVID-19. The sequenced sample was peripheral blood.

In DNA, the CDR3 is TGCGCCAGCAGCAGCGGGGGGCCCTCAGATACGCAGTATTTT. Protein: CASSSGGPSDTQYF. V gene TRBV5-1 combines with J gene TRBJ2-3; 9 nucleotides line up with TRBD2. V lost 4 bases, J lost 4 bases, and 4 bases stayed unmatched. The CDR3 runs 14 residues. Germline V gives CDR1 SGHRS, CDR2 YFSETQ.